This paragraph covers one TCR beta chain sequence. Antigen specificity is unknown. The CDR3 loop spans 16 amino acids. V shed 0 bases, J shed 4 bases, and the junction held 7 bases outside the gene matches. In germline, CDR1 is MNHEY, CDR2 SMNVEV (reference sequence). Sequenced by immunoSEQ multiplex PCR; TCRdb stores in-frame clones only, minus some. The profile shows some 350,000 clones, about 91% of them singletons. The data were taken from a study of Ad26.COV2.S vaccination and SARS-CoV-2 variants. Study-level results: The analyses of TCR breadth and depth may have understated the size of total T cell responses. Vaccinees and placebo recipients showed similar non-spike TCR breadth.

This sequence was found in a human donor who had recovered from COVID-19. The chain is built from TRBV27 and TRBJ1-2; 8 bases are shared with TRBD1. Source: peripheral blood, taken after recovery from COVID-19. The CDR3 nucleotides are TGTGCCAGCAGTTTATCCGGGGACAGGACGACCTATGGCTACACCTTC. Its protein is CASSLSGDRTTYGYTF.